This T cell receptor beta chain was recovered during a study of identical twins. The CDR3 loop spans 14 amino acids. Germline V lookup: CDR1 DFQATT, CDR2 SNEGSKA (reference sequence). V gave up 4 bases and J gave up 1 base, with 13 bases separating them. One entry per CDR3 protein results from TCRdb running MiXCR on the 5' RACE reads. The sample includes about 720,000 distinct CDR3 sequences, over 15% of them seen just once. These records were also assigned to another study, of T cells expressing NK-cell markers. This second report adds: In the group of eight sequenced donors, seven were HCMV-seropositive and one was seronegative. It is unclear if expanded NKG2C-expressing clones target HCMV antigens.

This receptor was taken from a young woman in good health. The sample taken for sequencing was PBMCs. J is TRBJ1-1 and V is TRBV20-1; D is possibly TRBD1 (6 bases). The CDR3 region is CSAKIRGPNTEAFF. The CDR3 nucleotides are TGCAGTGCTAAGATACGGGGGCCGAACACTGAAGCTTTCTTT.